The 13 T cell receptor beta chains given below trace back to one sample, sequenced in a study of T cells in Graves' hyperthyroidism and ophthalmopathy. Authors of the study amplified TCR beta CDR3 regions from RNA transcripts. TCR CDR3 regions were first amplified by RT-PCR with HTBI primers. MiXCR was run by TCRdb on the multiplex PCR reads, yielding one entry per CDR3 protein. The data hold around 280,000 distinct CDR3 sequences, with 10% to 15% observed a single time. Sequenced material: blood. The receptors stem from a young woman with Graves' hyperthyroidism that later progressed to Graves' ophthalmopathy.

This clonotype was picked up many times. This chain links TRBV4-3 with TRBJ2-1; D is unresolved. The CDR3 length is 16 residues. Germline loops: CDR1 LGHNA, CDR2 YSLEER. Trimming removed 0 bases at V and 0 bases at J, with 9 bases between. Here the CDR3 DNA reads TGCGCCAGCAGCCAAGATCTACACAGCTCCTACAATGAGCAGTTCTTC. Its translation: CASSQDLHSSYNEQFF.

This clonotype was observed many times. V gene TRBV19 combines with J gene TRBJ1-1, with D unresolved. V lost 5 bases to trimming and J lost 6 bases, with 19 bases between them. This CDR3 contains 15 residues. The germline V gene encodes CDR1 LNHDA and CDR2 SQIVND (reference sequence). Written as DNA, the CDR3 is TGTGCCAGTAGTCACACCGGGCCTACTAGCGCTGAAGCTTTCTTT. This gives the protein CASSHTGPTSAEAFF.

This clonotype came up many times. This chain connects TRBV20-1 to TRBJ1-5, with D hard to call. Between the trimmed V and J ends, which lost 5 bases and 0 bases, there was a span of 11 bases. CDR3 length equals 14 residues. Germline assignment: CDR1 DFQATT and CDR2 SNEGSKA (reference sequence). The CDR3, as DNA: TGCAGTGCTGGAGGTCAGAATAGCAATCAGCCCCAGCATTTT. Its translation: CSAGGQNSNQPQHF.

This clonotype was seen many times. The chain joins TRBV7-9 to TRBJ2-2; D is unclear. The CDR3 has 14 amino acids. Germline V CDR1 and CDR2: SEHNR, FQNEAQ (reference sequence). The germline V and J ends were trimmed by 3 bases and 4 bases, with 9 bases remaining between them. CDR3 sequence reads: CASSFSQSTGELFF. CDR3 DNA sequence: TGTGCCAGCAGCTTCTCACAGAGCACCGGGGAGCTGTTTTTT.

J is TRBJ1-5 and V is TRBV28; D not resolved. Germline assignment: CDR1 MDHEN and CDR2 SYDVKM. The CDR3 runs to 17 residues. V was shortened by 5 bases and J by 0 bases, with 17 bases between the two germline ends. The CDR3 loop is CASSPSGRWDSNQPQHF. CDR3 nucleotides: TGTGCCAGCAGTCCCAGCGGCAGATGGGATAGCAATCAGCCCCAGCATTTT.

This chain uses TRBV3-1 with TRBJ1-1; tentatively, D is TRBD1 (6 bases). CDR1 is LGHDT and CDR2 is YNNKEL in the germline V gene (reference sequence). The V end was cut by 1 base, the J end by 5 bases, with 11 bases between. This CDR3 region has 14 residues. Written as DNA, the CDR3 is TGTGCCAGCAGCCAAGTGGGGGCCGGGACTGAAGCTTTCTTT. Protein product: CASSQVGAGTEAFF. The entire variable domain, with the rest obtained from reference TRBV3-1 and TRBJ1-1, is as follows: DTAVSQTPKYLVTQMGNDKSIKCEQNLGHDTMYWYKQDSKKFLKIMFSYNNKELIINETVPNRFSPKSPDKAHLNLHINSLELGDSAVYFCASSQVGAGTEAFFGQGTRLTVV.

This clonotype was detected ten times or more. The junction shows a germline mismatch at one end, possibly a read error. The rearrangement joins TRBV7-7 to TRBJ2-3; 9 bases match TRBD1. Germline V gene lookup returns CDR1 SSHAT and CDR2 FNYEAQ (reference sequence). The CDR3 spans 15 residues. CDR3 amino acids: CASSETGGFTDTQYF. The CDR3 nucleotides are TGTGCTAGCAGCGAAACAGGGGGCTTCACAGATACGCAGTATTTT.

There are many counts of this clonotype. V and J are TRBV7-2 and TRBJ2-4; TRBD1 is a possible D gene (5 bases). This CDR3 spans 14 amino acids. Germline V gives CDR1 SGHTA, CDR2 FQGNSA. Trimming cost V 1 base and J 6 bases, with 10 bases left between them. CDR3 loop: CASSLGSRGNIQYF. For the CDR3, the DNA is TGTGCCAGCAGCTTAGGTTCTAGGGGAAACATTCAGTACTTC.

This clonotype was observed at least ten times. This chain connects TRBV27 to TRBJ1-1; 11 nucleotides line up with TRBD1. J was trimmed by 1 base and V by 2 bases; bases with no gene match: 6. The CDR3 is made up of 17 amino acids. Germline CDR1 reads MNHEY; CDR2 reads SMNVEV (reference sequence). The CDR3 loop is CASSLRGQGARNTEAFF. The CDR3 bases are TGTGCCAGCAGTTTACGAGGACAGGGGGCGCGGAACACTGAAGCTTTCTTT.

There are many counts of this clonotype. The rearrangement uses TRBV20-1 and TRBJ1-1; weak D call: TRBD1 (6 bases). Trimming shortened V by 5 bases and J by 5 bases, and 9 bases separated the two germline ends. The CDR3 runs 11 residues. In germline, CDR1 is DFQATT, CDR2 SNEGSKA (reference sequence). This CDR3 reads CSAETGTEAFF. CDR3 nucleotides: TGCAGTGCTGAGACAGGTACTGAAGCTTTCTTT.

The chain has TRBV5-4 and TRBJ2-3; TRBD2 aligns across 10 bases. The J segment lost 4 bases and the V segment lost 4 bases, leaving 15 bases of the junction unmatched. Per germline, CDR1 SGHNT and CDR2 YYREEE (reference sequence). This CDR3 spans 18 amino acids. The CDR3 DNA sequence: TGTGCCAGCAGCCCGGTGGGGCGACTAGCGGGTGCAGCAGATACGCAGTATTTT. This translates into CASSPVGRLAGAADTQYF.

The rearrangement joins TRBV4-1 to TRBJ2-3, with TRBD2 matching 9 bases. Germline loops: CDR1 MGHRA, CDR2 YSYEKL. After removal of 0 bases from V and 4 bases from J, the junction contained 5 bases not matched to a gene. This CDR3 spans 16 amino acids. CDR3 amino acids: CASSQDAGGPADTQYF. The CDR3 DNA sequence: TGCGCCAGCAGCCAAGATGCGGGAGGGCCCGCAGATACGCAGTATTTT.

This clonotype was found many times. V is TRBV20-1 and J is TRBJ2-7, with TRBD1 as a possible D gene (6 bases). The CDR3 totals 14 residues. Trimming took 2 bases from V and 1 from J, leaving 12 bases between them. The germline CDR1 and CDR2 sequences are DFQATT and SNEGSKA (reference sequence). The CDR3 DNA follows: TGCAGTGCTAGACAGGGGATCACGTCCTACGAGCAGTACTTC. Translation: CSARQGITSYEQYF.